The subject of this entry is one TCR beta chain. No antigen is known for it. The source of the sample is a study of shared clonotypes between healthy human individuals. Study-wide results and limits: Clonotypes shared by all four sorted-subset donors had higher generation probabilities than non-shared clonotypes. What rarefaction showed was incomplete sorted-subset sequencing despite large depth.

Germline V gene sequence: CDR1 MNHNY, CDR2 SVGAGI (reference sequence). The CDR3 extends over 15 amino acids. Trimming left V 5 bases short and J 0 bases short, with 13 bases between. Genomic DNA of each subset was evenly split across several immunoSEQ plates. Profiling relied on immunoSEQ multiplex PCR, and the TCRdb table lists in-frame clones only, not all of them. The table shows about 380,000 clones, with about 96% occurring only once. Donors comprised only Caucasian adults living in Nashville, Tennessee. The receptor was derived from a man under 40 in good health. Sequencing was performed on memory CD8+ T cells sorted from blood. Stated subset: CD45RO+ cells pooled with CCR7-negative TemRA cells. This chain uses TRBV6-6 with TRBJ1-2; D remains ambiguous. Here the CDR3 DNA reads TGTGCCAGCAGTCGAGAGGCCCTAGCTAACTATGGCTACACCTTC. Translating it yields CASSREALANYGYTF.